Listed here are 5 T cell receptor beta chains from one sample, sequenced in a study of spatial heterogeneity in lung cancer. TCRdb processed the 5' RACE reads anew with MiXCR; each CDR3 protein has one entry. The sample yields about 29,000 distinct CDR3 sequences, 8.5% to 12% seen once. As for time point: blood at routine non-recurrence follow-up after resection. Sequenced material: PBMCs, taken at follow-up. These TCRs come from a female donor with early-stage non-small cell lung cancer.

The chain has TRBV7-2 and TRBJ2-7; D not resolved. With 1 base removed from V and 5 bases from J, the gap between germline ends came to 24 bases. The CDR3 spans 18 residues. CDR1 is SGHTA and CDR2 is FQGNSA in the germline V gene. The DNA for the CDR3 is TGTGCCAGCAGCTTAGTAGGCCTAGATCGCCTCACCGTCAACGAGCAGTACTTC. It yields the protein CASSLVGLDRLTVNEQYF. Full variable domain (remainder filled in from reference TRBV7-2 and TRBJ2-7): GAGVSQSPSNKVTEKGKDVELRCDPISGHTALYWYRQSLGQGLEFLIYFQGNSAPDKSGLPSDRFSAERTGGSVSTLTIQRTQQEDSAVYLCASSLVGLDRLTVNEQYFGPGTRLTVT.

Many counts were recorded for this clonotype. The chain joins TRBV6-2 or TRBV6-3 to TRBJ1-1, with D tentatively TRBD1 (5 bases). This CDR3 comprises 13 residues. The ends were cut back, 6 bases at V and 5 bases at J, with 13 bases in the middle. The germline V gene has CDR1 MNHEY and CDR2 SVGEGT. CDR3 sequence reads: CASSSDSWTEAFF. The CDR3 bases are TGTGCCAGCAGCTCAGACAGTTGGACTGAAGCTTTCTTT.

This clonotype was detected many times. Mismatch with germline at one junction end may stem from a read error. V usage is TRBV4-2 and J usage is TRBJ1-1; no clear D gene. The CDR3 contains 10 residues. Per the germline V gene, CDR1 is LGHNA and CDR2 is YNFKEQ. The CDR3 spells CASSRAEWVF. CDR3 DNA sequence: TGTGCCAGCAGCCGGGCAGAGTGGGTCTTT.

This clonotype was detected many times. The CDR3 sequence: CASRLSGGRGYTF. CDR3 nucleotides: TGTGCCAGCAGGCTGTCAGGCGGACGGGGCTACACCTTC. The rearrangement uses TRBV28 and TRBJ1-2, with D unclear. V gave up 6 bases and J gave up 8 bases, with 16 bases separating them. This CDR3 region has 13 residues. Germline V lookup: CDR1 MDHEN, CDR2 SYDVKM.

By share, this clonotype ranks as medium-sized (0.01 to 0.1%). V is TRBV30 and J is TRBJ1-6; D not certain. The CDR3 totals 12 residues. The germline V gene encodes CDR1 GTSNPN and CDR2 SVGIG (reference sequence). Trimming removed 0 bases at V and 11 bases at J, with 8 bases between. The CDR3 protein is CAWSVGSPPLHF. The CDR3 DNA reads TGTGCCTGGAGTGTAGGCAGTCCACCCCTCCACTTT.